The clone carrying this TCR beta chain was observed a few times. What it recognizes is unknown. The record originates from a study of response to subunit inactivated influenza vaccine. General study results and limits: Few new T cells, the authors suggested, are recruited by each seasonal influenza vaccination.

The CDR3 contains 15 residues. The V and J ends lost 0 bases and 7 bases respectively, with 12 bases between them. Germline assignment: CDR1 LGHNA and CDR2 YSLEER. TCRdb re-called the RT-PCR reads through MiXCR, storing one row per CDR3 protein. Of 550,000 to 650,000 distinct CDR3 sequences listed, roughly 10% are singletons. The chain is built from TRBV4-3 and TRBJ2-2; D tentatively fits TRBD1 or TRBD2 (5 bases each). The input for sequencing was PBMCs from blood, taken on the day of vaccination. This receptor was identified in a man aged 50-59 years who received an inactivated influenza vaccine. In DNA, the CDR3 is TGCGCCAGCAGCCAAGAATTGGGGGAGCACGGGGAGCTGTTTTTT. It specifies CASSQELGEHGELFF.